This TCR beta chain was identified in a study of blood T cell repertoires in COVID-19. Study in general: Nucleic acid was either cDNA or gDNA, and it came from T cells, B-cell-depleted T cells, or PBMCs.

The protocol was immunoSEQ multiplex PCR, while the TCRdb copy is restricted to in-frame clones and leaves out a portion. The sample has tens of thousands of clones; around 86% are singletons. V gave up 0 bases and J gave up 4 bases, with 8 bases separating them. The CDR3 is made up of 14 amino acids. This TCR was recovered from a human donor in a cohort sampled during active COVID-19. V usage is TRBV23-1 and J usage is TRBJ2-3; possible D gene TRBD2, 6 bases. TRBV23-1 belongs to the ORF category, with a function that is uncertain. Sequenced material: peripheral blood. CDR3 sequence reads: CASSQSEGPDTQYF. CDR3 coding DNA: TGCGCCAGCAGTCAATCGGAGGGCCCAGATACGCAGTATTTT.